The clone carrying this T cell receptor (beta chain) was seen at least ten times. The data stem from a study of early T cells in non-severe SARS-CoV-2 infection. Germline values: CDR1 LGHNA, CDR2 YNFKEQ. This CDR3 has 15 amino acids. The J segment lost 1 base and the V segment lost 7 bases, leaving 9 bases of the junction unmatched. MiXCR, applied by TCRdb to the 5' RACE reads, yields one record per CDR3 protein. Of roughly 69,000 distinct CDR3 sequences detected, roughly a tenth appear once; the ten largest clones hold under 6.5%. The TCR was taken from an adult who was a healthcare worker with PCR-confirmed SARS-CoV-2 infection or an uninfected control (not recorded which). This chain connects TRBV4-2 to TRBJ1-1, with TRBD1 identical over 7 bases. The material sequenced was whole blood. The CDR3 nucleotides read TGTGCCAGCACCCGGGACAGTGGCCCGAACACTGAAGCTTTCTTT. It codes for CASTRDSGPNTEAFF.